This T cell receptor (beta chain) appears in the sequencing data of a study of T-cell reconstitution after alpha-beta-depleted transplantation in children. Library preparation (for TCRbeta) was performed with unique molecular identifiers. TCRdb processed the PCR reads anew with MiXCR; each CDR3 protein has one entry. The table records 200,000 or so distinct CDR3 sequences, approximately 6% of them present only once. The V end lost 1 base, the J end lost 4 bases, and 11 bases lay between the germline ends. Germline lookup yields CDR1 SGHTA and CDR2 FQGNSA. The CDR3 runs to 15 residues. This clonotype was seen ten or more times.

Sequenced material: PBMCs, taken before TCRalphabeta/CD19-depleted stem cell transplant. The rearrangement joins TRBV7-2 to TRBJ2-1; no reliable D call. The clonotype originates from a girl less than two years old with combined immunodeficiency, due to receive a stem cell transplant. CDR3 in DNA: TGTGCCAGCAGCTTAGTAGCTACTCTTTACAATGAGCAGTTCTTC. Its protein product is CASSLVATLYNEQFF.